The 24 T cell receptor beta chains below all came from one sample that was sequenced in a study of graft-versus-host responses after intestinal transplantation. TCRdb keeps only in-frame clones here, not all; method: immunoSEQ multiplex PCR. The repertoire includes about 94,000 clones, 75% to 95% of them detected once, and roughly 0.5% sits in the top ten. Which antigens these TCRs recognize remains unknown. The specimen comprised unstimulated CD8+ T cells sorted from spleen or lymph node cells, sampled before intestinal transplant. The receptors were gathered from a human donor who received an intestinal transplant.

The rearrangement uses TRBV6-6 and TRBJ2-1; D might be TRBD2 (5 bases). From germline, CDR1 is MNHNY and CDR2 SVGAGI (reference sequence). The CDR3 contains 13 residues. V shed 8 bases and J shed 3 bases, with 11 bases lying between them. The DNA for the CDR3 is TGTGCCAGCGACGAAGGGAGCTACAATGAGCAGTTCTTC. Translation: CASDEGSYNEQFF.

In DNA form, the CDR3 reads TGTGCCTGGTCGAACAGCGGGGGAGAGACCCAGTACTTC. Translated, it gives CAWSNSGGETQYF. This sequence joins TRBV30 and TRBJ2-5; 8 bases are a match to TRBD2. The germline gives CDR1 GTSNPN, CDR2 SVGIG (reference sequence). V gave up 5 bases and J gave up 4 bases; unmatched junction bases: 6. The CDR3 runs 13 residues.

This clone has only one observation. The V gene is TRBV5-1, the J gene TRBJ2-1, with 11 bases fitting TRBD2. V lost 4 bases, J lost 0 bases, and 0 bases stayed unmatched. The germline gives CDR1 SGHRS, CDR2 YFSETQ. The CDR3 is made up of 15 amino acids. CDR3 DNA sequence: TGCGCCAGCAGCGGGACTAGCGGCTCCTACAATGAGCAGTTCTTC. Translating gives CASSGTSGSYNEQFF.

The count of this clone is one. The V call is TRBV6-6, the J call TRBJ2-7; D unclear. From germline, CDR1 is MNHNY and CDR2 SVGAGI (reference sequence). With 0 bases removed from V and 4 bases from J, the gap between germline ends came to 7 bases. This CDR3 has 13 amino acids. The CDR3 DNA is TGTGCCAGCAGTTACTCCGGAGCGTACGAGCAGTACTTC. It encodes CASSYSGAYEQYF.

The chain carries TRBV19 and TRBJ2-7, with no clear D. The germline V and J ends were trimmed by 5 bases and 2 bases, with 10 bases remaining between them. There are 13 residues in the CDR3. From germline, CDR1 is LNHDA and CDR2 SQIVND (reference sequence). The CDR3 sequence: CASSFGPTYEQYF. The CDR3, as DNA: TGTGCCAGTAGTTTTGGGCCGACCTACGAGCAGTACTTC.

The J gene is TRBJ1-2, the V gene TRBV5-6, with 12 bases that match TRBD1. J gave up 6 bases and V 0 bases, and 9 bases lay outside the gene matches. Germline values: CDR1 SGHDT, CDR2 YYEEEE. CDR3 length equals 17 residues. The CDR3 DNA is TGTGCCAGCAGCTTGGCCCCGGGACAGGGGGCGCTGGATGGCTACACCTTC. This gives the protein CASSLAPGQGALDGYTF.

This chain uses TRBV28 with TRBJ2-3; D unclear. The ends were cut back, 2 bases at V and 4 bases at J, with 7 bases in the middle. Germline CDR1 MDHEN, CDR2 SYDVKM. This CDR3 is built from 13 residues. CDR3 protein: CASSLTPADTQYF. The CDR3 DNA follows: TGTGCCAGCAGTTTAACCCCGGCAGATACGCAGTATTTT.

This chain links TRBV14 with TRBJ2-2; no clear D. Germline CDR1 SGHDN, CDR2 FVKESK. This CDR3 is 14 amino acids long. V lost 5 bases and J lost 5, with 12 bases in between. CDR3 nucleotides: TGTGCCAGCAGCTTGGTTTCCCTAACCGGGGAGCTGTTTTTT. Translated: CASSLVSLTGELFF.

The chain has TRBV2 and TRBJ1-2; D is perhaps TRBD1 (6 bases). Trimming pared 1 base from V and 8 bases from J, leaving 11 bases between. The germline V gene has CDR1 SNHLY and CDR2 FYNNEI. The CDR3 length is 13 residues. CDR3 DNA sequence: TGTGCCAGCAGTGAAGACAGGGATGGAGGCTACACCTTC. It is translated as CASSEDRDGGYTF.

The chain carries TRBV6-5 and TRBJ1-4, with TRBD1 identical over 7 bases. The CDR3 covers 15 residues. V gave up 0 bases and J gave up 7 bases; unmatched junction bases: 5. Germline CDR1 is MNHEY and CDR2 is SVGAGI. The chain's CDR3 is CASSYSTGMGEKLFF. CDR3 nucleotides: TGTGCCAGCAGTTACTCGACAGGGATGGGTGAAAAACTGTTTTTT.

CDR3 coding DNA: TGTGCTACAAAAGGGGGGGCAACCTACAATGAGCAGTTCTTC. Translation: CATKGGATYNEQFF. V and J are TRBV15 and TRBJ2-1, with D maybe TRBD2 (7 bases). This CDR3 is 14 amino acids long. The germline gives CDR1 LNHNV, CDR2 YYDKDF (reference sequence). The full variable domain, its missing parts supplied by reference TRBV15 and TRBJ2-1, is DAMVIQNPRYQVTQFGKPVTLSCSQTLNHNVMYWYQQKSSQAPKLLFHYYDKDFNNEADTPDNFQSRRPNTSFCFLDIRSPGLGDTAMYLCATKGGATYNEQFFGPGTRLTVL.

V is TRBV9 and J is TRBJ2-5; 8 nucleotides align to TRBD2. V was clipped by 8 bases and J by 2 bases; unmatched bases: 8. Germline assignment: CDR1 SGDLS and CDR2 YYNGEE. This CDR3 region has 14 residues. CDR3 protein: CARNPERGQETQYF. The CDR3, as DNA: TGTGCCAGAAACCCAGAGCGGGGGCAAGAGACCCAGTACTTC.

This chain uses TRBV27 with TRBJ2-1; 8 positions match TRBD2. The trim removed 5 bases at V and 2 bases at J, leaving 2 bases unmatched. Germline-derived CDR1 and CDR2 are MNHEY and SMNVEV (reference sequence). This CDR3 is 14 amino acids long. DNA of the CDR3: TGTGCCAGCAGTGCACTAGCGGCCTACAATGAGCAGTTCTTC. Translated, it gives CASSALAAYNEQFF.

The chain has TRBV6-5 and TRBJ2-3, with TRBD1 identical over 7 bases. The CDR3 spans 14 residues. Germline V lookup: CDR1 MNHEY, CDR2 SVGAGI. The ends lost 2 bases at V and 6 bases at J; junction bases unmatched: 5. The CDR3 loop is CASSYQTGWDTQYF. The CDR3 DNA reads TGTGCCAGCAGTTACCAGACAGGGTGGGATACGCAGTATTTT.

This chain joins TRBV28 and TRBJ1-4, with a tentative D call TRBD1 (5 bases). Germline-derived CDR1 and CDR2 are MDHEN and SYDVKM. V was trimmed by 6 bases and J by 0 bases, leaving 8 bases between them. The CDR3 totals 14 residues. CDR3 nucleotide sequence: TGTGCCAGCAGAACGGGGGCAACTAATGAAAAACTGTTTTTT. Translating it yields CASRTGATNEKLFF.

The chain has TRBV25-1 and TRBJ2-1; 8 bases match TRBD2. Germline lookup yields CDR1 MGHDK and CDR2 SYGVNS. The CDR3 is 16 amino acids. The V and J ends lost 3 bases and 6 bases, in that order; junction bases with no gene match: 10. In DNA, the CDR3 is TGTGCCAGCAGTGACCTTCGAGCGGGGGCATTCAATGAGCAGTTCTTC. Protein product: CASSDLRAGAFNEQFF.

This clone was counted once. The same CDR3 is also encoded by other DNA sequences in this sample. V usage is TRBV4-3 and J usage is TRBJ1-1; 10 nucleotides line up with TRBD1. The germline V gene has CDR1 LGHNA and CDR2 YSLEER. This CDR3 region has 14 residues. V shed 3 bases and J 3 bases; nucleotides not matched to a gene: 1. CDR3 DNA sequence: TGCGCCAGCAGCCAGGACAGGGGGGACACTGAAGCTTTCTTT. This translates into CASSQDRGDTEAFF.

The V call is TRBV6-1, the J call TRBJ1-5, with D perhaps matching TRBD1 (6 bases). The CDR3 totals 12 residues. The ends were cut back, 6 bases at V and 4 bases at J, with 7 bases in the middle. Germline CDR1 MNHNS, CDR2 SASEGT. CDR3 protein: CASRDSNQPQHF. In DNA, the CDR3 is TGTGCCAGCAGGGACAGTAATCAGCCCCAGCATTTT.

This clone has just one count. This chain connects TRBV6-6 to TRBJ2-7; tentative D call: TRBD1 (5 bases). The CDR3 loop spans 13 amino acids. Trimming pared 4 bases from V and 0 bases from J, leaving 7 bases between. Germline loops: CDR1 MNHNY, CDR2 SVGAGI (reference sequence). This CDR3 reads CASSSDSSYEQYF. CDR3 in DNA: TGTGCCAGCAGTTCAGACAGCTCCTACGAGCAGTACTTC.

This clone has only a few counts. The CDR3: CASSQGLGGLNEKLFF. In DNA form, the CDR3 reads TGCGCCAGCAGCCAAGGTCTGGGAGGCCTTAATGAAAAACTGTTTTTT. V is TRBV4-3 and J is TRBJ1-4; no clear D gene. Germline V CDR1 and CDR2: LGHNA, YSLEER. V shed 1 base and J shed 4 bases, with 13 bases lying between them. This CDR3 has 16 amino acids.

DNA of the CDR3: TGTGCCAGCAGCCAACTCCACTATGGCTACACCTTC. This encodes CASSQLHYGYTF. The chain links TRBV7-2 to TRBJ1-2; D gene uncertain. V lost 5 bases to trimming and J lost 3 bases, with 7 bases between them. Germline V lookup: CDR1 SGHTA, CDR2 FQGNSA. This CDR3 comprises 12 residues.

This clone was found once. V and J are TRBV6-1 and TRBJ1-1, with D perhaps matching TRBD1 (6 bases). V lost 6 bases and J 7 bases, leaving 12 bases between the germline ends. This CDR3 contains 12 residues. CDR1 and CDR2 (germline): MNHNS, SASEGT. The DNA for the CDR3 is TGTGCCAGCAGGGGCGGGGGCGGTGAAGCTTTCTTT. Translating gives CASRGGGGEAFF.

V usage is TRBV10-2 and J usage is TRBJ2-7, with 9 bases aligning to TRBD2. The CDR3 covers 16 residues. V lost 7 bases, J lost 4 bases, and 14 bases stayed unmatched. Germline CDR1 reads WSHSY; CDR2 reads SAAADI. The CDR3 loop is CASIPSRTSAVYEQYF. In nucleotides, the CDR3 is TGCGCCAGCATCCCGAGCAGGACTAGCGCCGTATACGAGCAGTACTTC.

The V and J genes are TRBV7-9 and TRBJ2-2; possibly TRBD2 for D (6 bases). The length of the CDR3 is 14 residues. V was clipped by 5 bases and J by 4 bases, with 11 bases between them. Looked up from germline, CDR1 is SEHNR and CDR2 is FQNEAQ (reference sequence). CDR3 residues: CASSHGGVTGELFF. The DNA for the CDR3 is TGTGCCAGCAGCCACGGGGGAGTCACCGGGGAGCTGTTTTTT.